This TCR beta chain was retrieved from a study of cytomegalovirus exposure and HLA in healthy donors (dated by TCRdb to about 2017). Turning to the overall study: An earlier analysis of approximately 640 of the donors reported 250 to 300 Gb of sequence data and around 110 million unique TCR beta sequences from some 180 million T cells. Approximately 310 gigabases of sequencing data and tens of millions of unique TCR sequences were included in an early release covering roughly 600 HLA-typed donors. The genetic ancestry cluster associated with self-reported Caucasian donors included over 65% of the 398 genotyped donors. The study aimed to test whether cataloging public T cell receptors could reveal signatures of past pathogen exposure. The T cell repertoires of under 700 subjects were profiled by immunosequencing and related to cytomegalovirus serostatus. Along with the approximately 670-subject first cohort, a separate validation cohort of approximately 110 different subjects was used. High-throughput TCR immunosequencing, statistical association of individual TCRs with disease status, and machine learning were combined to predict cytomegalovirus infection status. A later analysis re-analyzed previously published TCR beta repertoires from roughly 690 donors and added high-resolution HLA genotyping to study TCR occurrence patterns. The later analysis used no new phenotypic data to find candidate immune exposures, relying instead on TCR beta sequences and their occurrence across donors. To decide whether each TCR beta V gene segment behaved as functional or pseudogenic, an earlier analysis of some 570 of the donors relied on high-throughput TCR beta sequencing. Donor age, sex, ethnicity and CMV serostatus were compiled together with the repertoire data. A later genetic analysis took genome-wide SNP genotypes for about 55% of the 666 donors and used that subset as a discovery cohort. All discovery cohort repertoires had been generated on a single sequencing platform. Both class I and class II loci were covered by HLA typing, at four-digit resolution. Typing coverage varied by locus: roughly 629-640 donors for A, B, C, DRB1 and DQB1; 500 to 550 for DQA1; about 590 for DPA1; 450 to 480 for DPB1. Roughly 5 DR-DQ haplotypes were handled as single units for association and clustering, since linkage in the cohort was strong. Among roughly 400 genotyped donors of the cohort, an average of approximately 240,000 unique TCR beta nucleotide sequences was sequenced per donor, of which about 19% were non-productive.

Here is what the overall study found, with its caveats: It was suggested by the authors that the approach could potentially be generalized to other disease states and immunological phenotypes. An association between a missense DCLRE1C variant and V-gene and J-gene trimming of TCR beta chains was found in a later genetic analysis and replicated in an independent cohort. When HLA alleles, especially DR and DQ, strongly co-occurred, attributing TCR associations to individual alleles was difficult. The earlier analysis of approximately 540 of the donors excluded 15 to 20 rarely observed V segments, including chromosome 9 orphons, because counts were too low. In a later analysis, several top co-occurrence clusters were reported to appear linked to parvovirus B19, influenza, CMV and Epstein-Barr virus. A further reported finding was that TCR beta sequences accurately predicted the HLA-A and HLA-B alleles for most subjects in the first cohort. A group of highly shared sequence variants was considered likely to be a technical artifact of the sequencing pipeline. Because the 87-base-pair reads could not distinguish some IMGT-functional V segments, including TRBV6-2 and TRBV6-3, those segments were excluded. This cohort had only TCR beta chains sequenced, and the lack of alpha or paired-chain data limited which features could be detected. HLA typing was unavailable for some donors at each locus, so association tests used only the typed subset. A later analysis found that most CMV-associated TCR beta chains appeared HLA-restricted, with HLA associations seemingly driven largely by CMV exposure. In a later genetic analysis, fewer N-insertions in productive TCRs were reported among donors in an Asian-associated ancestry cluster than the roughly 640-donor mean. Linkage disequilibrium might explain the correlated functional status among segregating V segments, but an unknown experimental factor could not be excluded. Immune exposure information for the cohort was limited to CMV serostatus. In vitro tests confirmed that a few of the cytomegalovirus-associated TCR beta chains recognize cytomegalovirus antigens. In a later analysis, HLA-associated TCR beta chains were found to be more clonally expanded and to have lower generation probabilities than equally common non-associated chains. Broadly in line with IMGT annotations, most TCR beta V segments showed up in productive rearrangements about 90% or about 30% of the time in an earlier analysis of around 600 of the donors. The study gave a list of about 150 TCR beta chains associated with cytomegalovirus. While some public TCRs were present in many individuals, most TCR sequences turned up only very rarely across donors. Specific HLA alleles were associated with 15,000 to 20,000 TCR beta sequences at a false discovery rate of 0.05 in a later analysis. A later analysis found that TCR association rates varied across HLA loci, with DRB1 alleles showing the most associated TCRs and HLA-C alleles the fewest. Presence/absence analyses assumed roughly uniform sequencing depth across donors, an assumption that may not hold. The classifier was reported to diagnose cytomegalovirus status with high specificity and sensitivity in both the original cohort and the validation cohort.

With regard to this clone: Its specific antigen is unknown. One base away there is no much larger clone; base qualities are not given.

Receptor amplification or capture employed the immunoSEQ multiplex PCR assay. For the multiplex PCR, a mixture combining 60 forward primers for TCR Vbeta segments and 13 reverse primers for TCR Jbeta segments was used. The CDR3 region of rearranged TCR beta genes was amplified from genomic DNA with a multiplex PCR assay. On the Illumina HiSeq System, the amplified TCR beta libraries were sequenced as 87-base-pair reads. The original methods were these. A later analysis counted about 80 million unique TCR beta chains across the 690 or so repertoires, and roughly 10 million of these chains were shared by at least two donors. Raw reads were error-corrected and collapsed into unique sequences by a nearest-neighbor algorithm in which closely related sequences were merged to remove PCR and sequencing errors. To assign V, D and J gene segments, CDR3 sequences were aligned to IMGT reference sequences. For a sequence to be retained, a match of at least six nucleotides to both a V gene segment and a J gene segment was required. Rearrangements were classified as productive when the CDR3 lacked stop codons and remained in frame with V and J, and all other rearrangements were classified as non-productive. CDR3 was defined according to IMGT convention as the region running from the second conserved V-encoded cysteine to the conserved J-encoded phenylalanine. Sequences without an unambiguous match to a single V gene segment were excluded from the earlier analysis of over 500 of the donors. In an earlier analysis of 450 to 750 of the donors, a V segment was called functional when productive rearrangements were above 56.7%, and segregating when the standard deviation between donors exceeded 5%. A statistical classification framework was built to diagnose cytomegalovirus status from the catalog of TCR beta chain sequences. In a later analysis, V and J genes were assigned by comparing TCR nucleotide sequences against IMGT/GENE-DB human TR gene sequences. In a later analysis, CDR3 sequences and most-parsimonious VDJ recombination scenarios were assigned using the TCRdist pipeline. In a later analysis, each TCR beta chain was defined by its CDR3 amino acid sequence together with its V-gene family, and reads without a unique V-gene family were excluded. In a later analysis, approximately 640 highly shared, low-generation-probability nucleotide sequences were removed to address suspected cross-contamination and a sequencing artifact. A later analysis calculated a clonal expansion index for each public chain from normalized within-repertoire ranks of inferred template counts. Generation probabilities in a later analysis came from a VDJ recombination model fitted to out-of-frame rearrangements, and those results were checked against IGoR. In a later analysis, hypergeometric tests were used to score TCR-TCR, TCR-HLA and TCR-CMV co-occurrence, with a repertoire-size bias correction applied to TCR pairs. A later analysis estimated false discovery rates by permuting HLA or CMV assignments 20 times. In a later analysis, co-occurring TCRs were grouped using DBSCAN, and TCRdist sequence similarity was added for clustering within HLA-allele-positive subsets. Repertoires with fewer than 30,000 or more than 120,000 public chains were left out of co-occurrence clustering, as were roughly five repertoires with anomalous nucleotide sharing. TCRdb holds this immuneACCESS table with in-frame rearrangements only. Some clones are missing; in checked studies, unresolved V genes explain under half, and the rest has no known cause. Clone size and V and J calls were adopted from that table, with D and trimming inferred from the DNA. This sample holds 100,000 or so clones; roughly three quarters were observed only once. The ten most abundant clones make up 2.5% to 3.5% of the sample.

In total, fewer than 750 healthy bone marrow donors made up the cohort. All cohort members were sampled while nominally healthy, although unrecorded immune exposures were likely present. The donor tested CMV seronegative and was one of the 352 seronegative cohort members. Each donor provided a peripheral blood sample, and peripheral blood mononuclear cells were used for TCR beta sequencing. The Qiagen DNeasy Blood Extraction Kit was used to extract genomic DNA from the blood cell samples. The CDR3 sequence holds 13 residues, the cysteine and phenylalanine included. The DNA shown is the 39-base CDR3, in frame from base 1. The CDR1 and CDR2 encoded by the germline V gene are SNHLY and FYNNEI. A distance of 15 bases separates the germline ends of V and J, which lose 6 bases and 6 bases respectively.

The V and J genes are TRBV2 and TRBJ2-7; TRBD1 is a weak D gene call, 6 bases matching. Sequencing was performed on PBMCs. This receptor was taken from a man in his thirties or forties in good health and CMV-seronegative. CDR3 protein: CASRGQEGSEQYF. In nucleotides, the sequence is TGTGCCAGCAGGGGACAAGAGGGGTCCGAGCAGTACTTC.